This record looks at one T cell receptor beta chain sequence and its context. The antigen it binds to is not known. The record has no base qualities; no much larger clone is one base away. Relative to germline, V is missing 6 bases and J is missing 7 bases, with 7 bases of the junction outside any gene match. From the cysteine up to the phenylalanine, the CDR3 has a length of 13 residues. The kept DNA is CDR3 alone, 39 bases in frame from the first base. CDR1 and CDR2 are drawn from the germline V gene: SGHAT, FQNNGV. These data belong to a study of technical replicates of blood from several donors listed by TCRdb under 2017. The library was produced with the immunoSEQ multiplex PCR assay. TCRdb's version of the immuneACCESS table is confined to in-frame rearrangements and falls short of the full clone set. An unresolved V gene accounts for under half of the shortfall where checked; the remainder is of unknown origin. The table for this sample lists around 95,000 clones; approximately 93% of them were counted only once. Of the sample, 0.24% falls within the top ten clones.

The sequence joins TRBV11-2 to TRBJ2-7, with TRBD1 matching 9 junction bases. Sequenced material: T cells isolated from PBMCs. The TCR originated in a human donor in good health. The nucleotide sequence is TGTGCCAGCAGACAAACAGGGGGCTGGGAGCAGTACTTC. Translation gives CASRQTGGWEQYF.